This TCR beta chain was sequenced in a study of OX40 agonist ivuxolimab in advanced cancers. Study context: The study gave patients intravenous ivuxolimab at 0.01 to 10 mg/kg every 2 weeks. Patients assigned to dose escalation were diagnosed with hepatocellular carcinoma, melanoma, renal cell or head and neck cancer. Overall study findings and caveats: Among the lowest peripheral clonal expansion occurred in 0.1-3.0 mg/kg partial responders.

Systemic immunosuppression or a history of autoimmune disease excluded patients. To note about this clone: Its antigen remains unknown.

Assay: immunoSEQ multiplex PCR; the TCRdb copy retains only in-frame clones and omits some. This sample has about 55,000 clones, with around 77% found just once. The germline V gene encodes CDR1 LNHDA and CDR2 SQIVND (reference sequence). The CDR3 covers 15 residues. The ends were cut back, 2 bases at V and 4 bases at J, with 14 bases in the middle. This receptor was obtained from an adult with an advanced solid tumor such as melanoma, head and neck, liver or kidney cancer. The chain recombines TRBV19 with TRBJ1-2; D is unresolved. The material was CD4+ or CD8+ T cells sorted from blood, obtained in a trial of the OX40 agonist ivuxolimab. Written as DNA, the CDR3 is TGTGCCAGTAGTATACCCAGCGAGGGCCTCTATGGCTACACCTTC. Its protein product is CASSIPSEGLYGYTF. The complete variable domain, with remaining parts taken from reference TRBV19 and TRBJ1-2, reads DGGITQSPKYLFRKEGQNVTLSCEQNLNHDAMYWYRQDPGQGLRLIYYSQIVNDFQKGDIAEGYSVSREKKESFPLTVTSAQKNPTAFYLCASSIPSEGLYGYTFGSGTRLTVV.